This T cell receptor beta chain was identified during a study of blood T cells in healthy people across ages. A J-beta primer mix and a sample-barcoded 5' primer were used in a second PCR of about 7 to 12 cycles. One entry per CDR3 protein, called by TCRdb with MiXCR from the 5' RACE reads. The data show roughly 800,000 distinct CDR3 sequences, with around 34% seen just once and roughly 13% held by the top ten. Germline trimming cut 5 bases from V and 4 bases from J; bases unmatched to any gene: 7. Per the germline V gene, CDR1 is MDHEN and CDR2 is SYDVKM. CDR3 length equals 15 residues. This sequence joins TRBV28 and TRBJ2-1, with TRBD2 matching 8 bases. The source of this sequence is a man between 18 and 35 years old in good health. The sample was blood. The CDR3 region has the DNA TGTGCCAGCAGTAGTGCGGGGGGTGGTTACAATGAGCAGTTCTTC. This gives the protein CASSSAGGGYNEQFF.